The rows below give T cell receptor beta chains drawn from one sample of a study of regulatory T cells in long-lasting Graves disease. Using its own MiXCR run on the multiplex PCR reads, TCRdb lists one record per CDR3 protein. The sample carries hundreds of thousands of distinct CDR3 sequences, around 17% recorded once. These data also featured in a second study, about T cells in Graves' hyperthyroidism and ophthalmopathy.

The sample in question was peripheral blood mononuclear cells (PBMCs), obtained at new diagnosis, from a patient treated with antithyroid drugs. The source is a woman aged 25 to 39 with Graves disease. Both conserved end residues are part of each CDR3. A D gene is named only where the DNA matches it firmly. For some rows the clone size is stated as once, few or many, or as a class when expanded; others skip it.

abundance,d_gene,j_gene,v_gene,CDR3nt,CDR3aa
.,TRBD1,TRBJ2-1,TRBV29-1,TGCAGCGCCTCGGATCGGACAGGGAATGAGCAGTTCTTC,CSASDRTGNEQFF
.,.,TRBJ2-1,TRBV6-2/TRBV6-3,TGTGCCAGCAGTTACGCCTTGGGTGAGCAGTTCTTC,CASSYALGEQFF
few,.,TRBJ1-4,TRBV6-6,TGTGCCAGCAGTTACTCGACACTGTCCTTTCGAGCAACTAATGAAAAACTCTTTTTT,CASSYSTLSFRATNEKLFF
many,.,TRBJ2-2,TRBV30,TGTGCCTGGAGTCGGCAGGGGTACACCGGGGAGCTGTTTTTT,CAWSRQGYTGELFF
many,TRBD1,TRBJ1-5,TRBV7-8,TGTGCCAGCAGCTTAGAGAGGACAGGGGAGTTGGGCAATCAGCCCCAGCATTTT,CASSLERTGELGNQPQHF
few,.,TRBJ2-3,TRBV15,TGTGCCACCCGCAAAGGGACCACAGATACGCAGTATTTT,CATRKGTTDTQYF
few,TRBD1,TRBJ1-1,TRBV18,TGTGCCGGCTCACCAAGGGACAGGGGGGCTGAAGCTTTCTTT,CAGSPRDRGAEAFF
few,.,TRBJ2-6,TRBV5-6,TGTGCCAGCAGGATCTCTGGGGCCAACGTCCTGACTTTC,CASRISGANVLTF
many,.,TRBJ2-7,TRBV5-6,TGTGCCAGCAGCGTGATCGGCGAGCAGTACTTC,CASSVIGEQYF
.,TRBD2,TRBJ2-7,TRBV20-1,TGCAGTGCTACGAGGGCGGGAGTTAAACTCTACGAGCAGTACTTC,CSATRAGVKLYEQYF
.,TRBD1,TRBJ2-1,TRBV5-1,TGCGCCAGCAGCCCACAGGACGGGACAGGATACAATGAGCAGTTCTTC,CASSPQDGTGYNEQFF
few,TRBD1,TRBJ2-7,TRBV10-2,TGCGCCAGCAGTGGTCAGGGGGCAAGGGAGCAGTACTTC,CASSGQGAREQYF
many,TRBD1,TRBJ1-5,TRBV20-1,TGCAGTGCTAGCTTCGGACAGGGGGCGAGCAATCAGCCCCAGCATTTT,CSASFGQGASNQPQHF
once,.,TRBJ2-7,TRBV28,TGTGCCAGCAACGCTTGGCGTGAGGAGGTTCGCGAGCAGTACTTC,CASNAWREEVREQYF
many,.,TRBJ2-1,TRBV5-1,TGCGCCAGCAGCTTGTTGGGCGGGCACAATGAGCAGTTCTTC,CASSLLGGHNEQFF
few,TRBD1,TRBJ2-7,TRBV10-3,TGTGCCATCAGTGAGAGAGGGACAGGGGAGAGTCACGAGCAGTACTTC,CAISERGTGESHEQYF
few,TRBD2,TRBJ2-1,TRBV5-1,TGCGCCAGCAAAAGTGGTAGCGGGAGCTCCTACAATGAGCAGTTCTTC,CASKSGSGSSYNEQFF
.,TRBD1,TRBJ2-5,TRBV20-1,TGCAGCGCCCGAAGGTACAGGGGGCAAGAGACCCAGTACTTC,CSARRYRGQETQYF
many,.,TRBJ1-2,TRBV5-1,TGCGCCAGCAGCGCAACACAGGGAGATGGCTACACCTTC,CASSATQGDGYTF
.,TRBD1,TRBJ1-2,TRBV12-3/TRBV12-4,TGTGCCAGCAGTCCCGGGACAGGGGACGTCCCGCGGACCTCCTATGGCTACACCTTC,CASSPGTGDVPRTSYGYTF
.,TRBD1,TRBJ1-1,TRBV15,TGTGCCACCAGACCCACTGGACAGGGGGCGTTTGAAGCTTTCTTT,CATRPTGQGAFEAFF
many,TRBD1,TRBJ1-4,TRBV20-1,TGCAGTGCTGTAAAACAGGGGTTCAATGAAAAACTGTTTTTT,CSAVKQGFNEKLFF
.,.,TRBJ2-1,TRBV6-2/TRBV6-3,TGTGCCAGCAGCCCGGGGGCTCCCAACACAAGGCCCGACAATGAGCAGTTCTTC,CASSPGAPNTRPDNEQFF
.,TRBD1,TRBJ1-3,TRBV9,TGTGCCAGCAGCGGCGGGCCACGACAGGGGGCATCTGGAAACACCATATATTTT,CASSGGPRQGASGNTIYF
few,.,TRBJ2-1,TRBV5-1,TGCGCCAGCTCAAGTTTTTCCCTCTACAATGAGCAGTTCTTC,CASSSFSLYNEQFF
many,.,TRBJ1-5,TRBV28,TGTGCCAGCAGTGGGTCAAGGGCCCAGCATTTT,CASSGSRAQHF
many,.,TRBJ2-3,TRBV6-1,TGTGCCAGCGAGGACCCATATCCATCGTTGAATACGCAGTATTTT,CASEDPYPSLNTQYF
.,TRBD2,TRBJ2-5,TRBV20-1,TGCAGTGCTAGAGATTTTGGACTAGCGACAGAGACCCAGTACTTC,CSARDFGLATETQYF
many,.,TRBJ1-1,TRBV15,TGTGCCACCAGCAGAGATTTTTACACTGAAGCTTTCTTT,CATSRDFYTEAFF
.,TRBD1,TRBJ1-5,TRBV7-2,TGTGCCAGCAGCGCAAACAGGGGCCGGCAGCCCCAGCATTTT,CASSANRGRQPQHF
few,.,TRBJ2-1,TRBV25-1,TGTGCCAGCAGGGACAGATTGGTTGGCAATGAGCAGTTCTTC,CASRDRLVGNEQFF
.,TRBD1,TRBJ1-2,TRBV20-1,TGCAGTGCTGACAAAGGACAGGGGGTAATTGGCTACACCTTC,CSADKGQGVIGYTF
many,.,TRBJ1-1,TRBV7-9,TGTGCCAGCAGCCTACAGGGTGCAAGAATGAACACTGAAGCTTTCTTT,CASSLQGARMNTEAFF
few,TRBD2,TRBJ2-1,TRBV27,TGTGCCAGCAGTCCCCTTTTAGAAACTAGCGGGAGAGCCGGTAGCCCCTTTAATGAGCAGTTCTTC,CASSPLLETSGRAGSPFNEQFF
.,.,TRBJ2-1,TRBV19,TGTGCCAGTAGTATAGATCCCAGGCTAAAACCCTACAATGAGCAGTTCTTC,CASSIDPRLKPYNEQFF
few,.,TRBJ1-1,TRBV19,TGTGCCAGTAGCCCTTCCGGGATGAGCTATGAAGCTTTCTTT,CASSPSGMSYEAFF